Listed here are 6 T cell receptor beta chains from one sample, sequenced in a study of blood T cells in healthy people across ages. Primed by a sample-barcoded 5' primer and a J-beta primer mix, a second PCR proceeded for 7 to 11 cycles. TCRdb passed the 5' RACE reads through MiXCR, listing each CDR3 protein once. The data show around 1.7 million distinct CDR3 sequences, approximately 30% seen once. The sequenced material came from blood. The receptor set was obtained from a woman in her 30s in good health.

This sequence joins TRBV20-1 and TRBJ1-4; D is uncertain. CDR1 is DFQATT, CDR2 SNEGSKA, per germline (reference sequence). This CDR3 has 13 residues. V lost 4 bases, J lost 5 bases, and 11 bases lay in between. The CDR3 sequence is CSAMETVNEKLFF. The CDR3 DNA follows: TGCAGTGCTATGGAGACTGTGAATGAAAAACTGTTTTTT.

The V call is TRBV20-1, the J call TRBJ2-4, with D possibly being TRBD2 (7 bases). This CDR3 comprises 18 residues. Germline CDR1 reads DFQATT; CDR2 reads SNEGSKA (reference sequence). Trimming took 6 bases from V and 1 from J, leaving 25 bases between them. CDR3 region: CSALTFFGGRSAKNIQYF. Here the CDR3 DNA reads TGCAGTGCCCTCACCTTTTTCGGGGGGCGATCTGCCAAAAACATTCAGTACTTC.

This clonotype was observed at least ten times. For the CDR3, the DNA is TGTGCCAGCACCCCTGAGGGGGAGTCCTACAATGAGCAGTTCTTC. It yields the protein CASTPEGESYNEQFF. V gene TRBV7-2 combines with J gene TRBJ2-1; D possibly corresponds to TRBD1 (6 bases). The CDR3 is 15 residues long. Trimming took off 7 bases at V and 1 base at J, with 14 bases between the two ends. The germline gives CDR1 SGHTA, CDR2 FQGNSA.

In its sample, this clonotype was seen a few times. A much bigger clone sits one base away, suggesting this may be a read error. The chain links TRBV4-3 to TRBJ2-1; the D gene is possibly TRBD1 (6 bases). The J call could be wrong; TRBJ2-7 is a better fit for the DNA end. CDR1 and CDR2 (germline): LGHNA, YSLEER. This CDR3 region has 13 residues. As DNA, the CDR3 is TGCGCCAGCAGCCCGGGACAATACAATGAGCAGTACTTC. This sequence encodes CASSPGQYNEQYF.

This clonotype was seen only a few times. The chain joins TRBV30 to TRBJ1-4; 8 nucleotides agree with TRBD1. CDR1 and CDR2 from the germline V gene are GTSNPN and SVGIG (reference sequence). After removal of 4 bases from V and 13 bases from J, the junction contained 14 bases not matched to a gene. CDR3 size: 14 residues. DNA of the CDR3: TGTGCCTGGACCAAGACAGGGGTTTATCGTCGACTGTTTTTT. Amino acids: CAWTKTGVYRRLFF. The complete variable domain, with remaining parts taken from reference TRBV30 and TRBJ1-4, reads SQTIHQWPATLVQPVGSPLSLECTVEGTSNPNLYWYRQAAGRGLQLLFYSVGIGQISSEVPQNLSASRPQDRQFILSSKKLLLSDSGFYLCAWTKTGVYRRLFFGSGTQLSVL.

The chain joins TRBV20-1 to TRBJ1-4; D is ambiguous. V was shortened by 6 bases and J by 8 bases, with 10 bases between the two germline ends. The germline V gene has CDR1 DFQATT and CDR2 SNEGSKA (reference sequence). This CDR3 is 11 amino acids long. CDR3: CSAPLGEKLFF. The CDR3 DNA reads TGCAGTGCCCCCTTGGGGGAAAAACTGTTTTTT.